Listed below are T cell receptor beta chains from one sample, sequenced in a study of blood T cell repertoires in COVID-19. Profiled with immunoSEQ multiplex PCR; TCRdb holds only in-frame clones, not every one. Of about 160,000 clones in the sample, approximately 81% were seen once. The sample was PBMCs or T cells enriched from blood (not recorded which). Receptors were obtained from a woman between 45 and 60 years old who had recovered from COVID-19. Each CDR3 is given with its conserved first and last residue. D genes are given only for firm matches. The size entry is marked missing in some rows and otherwise reads once, few, many or a size class.

TRBJ2-2 TRBV18 . . TGTGCCAGCTCTCCCACCCCGAGCCCCGGGGAGCTGTTTTTT CASSPTPSPGELFF
TRBJ1-5 TRBV4-1 . TRBD1 TGCGCCAGCGGAATAACAGGACAGGAAGGTCGTAGTCAGCCCCAGCATTTT CASGITGQEGRSQPQHF
TRBJ1-4 TRBV10-2 . TRBD1 TGCGCCAGCAGCGCCGGGACAGCTATTGCAACTAATGAAAAACTGTTTTTT CASSAGTAIATNEKLFF
TRBJ2-3 TRBV6-6 few TRBD2 TGTGCCAGCAGTCAGCCCCGTGGACTAGCGGGGGGCTACGGCCTGGCAACTAGCACAGATACGCAGTATTTT CASSQPRGLAGGYGLATSTDTQYF
TRBJ1-3 TRBV2 once TRBD1 TGTGCCAGCAGGAGACAGGGAGGCTCTGGAAACACCATATATTTT CASRRQGGSGNTIYF
TRBJ1-1 TRBV18 once . TGTGCCAGCTCACCACCAACAGTGAACACTGAAGCTTTCTTT CASSPPTVNTEAFF
TRBJ1-2 TRBV19 . . TGTGCCAGTAGTAGGGCCGCTTTGACAAACAACTATGGCTACACCTTC CASSRAALTNNYGYTF
TRBJ1-1 TRBV6-5 . TRBD1 TGTGCCAGCAGTTACTCCGGGGGGACAGGGGGCACTGAAGCTTTCTTT CASSYSGGTGGTEAFF
TRBJ1-1 TRBV5-1 few TRBD1 TGCGCCAGCAGCTTGAGGGCACAGGGGGCACTTAACACTGAAGCTTTCTTT CASSLRAQGALNTEAFF
TRBJ1-2 TRBV5-6 . . TGTGCCAGCAGCTTTAGTTCCTATGGCTACACCTTC CASSFSSYGYTF
TRBJ2-3 TRBV20-1 . TRBD2 TGCAGTGCTAGTCGCATAGCGGGAGGGTCCGATACGCAGTATTTT CSASRIAGGSDTQYF
TRBJ2-7 TRBV29-1 . . TGCAGCGTTGCGGGCGGGAAGGGGCTCGAGCAGTACTTC CSVAGGKGLEQYF
TRBJ1-1 TRBV19 . TRBD1 TGTGCCAGTAGTCCCCCGGGACAGAGATCGAGAGCTTTCTTT CASSPPGQRSRAFF
TRBJ1-5 TRBV28 few TRBD1 TGTGCCAGCCTTTCGCAGGGGGCGCGAAGCAATCAGCCCCAGCATTTT CASLSQGARSNQPQHF
TRBJ1-3 TRBV10-3 . TRBD1 TGTGCCATCGCAGGGGGCCTCTCTGGAAACACCATATATTTT CAIAGGLSGNTIYF
TRBJ1-6 TRBV2 . . TGTGCCAGCACAGGGCAGGCCCAAGGGAATTCACCCCTCCACTTT CASTGQAQGNSPLHF
TRBJ1-1 TRBV7-9 . TRBD1 TGTGCCAGCAGCGGACAGGGAACTTTGAACACTGAAGCTTTCTTT CASSGQGTLNTEAFF
TRBJ2-6 TRBV5-4 once . TGTGCCAGCAGGGGGCAGTCTGGGGCCAACGTCCTGACTTTC CASRGQSGANVLTF
TRBJ1-4 TRBV3-1/TRBV3-2 . TRBD1 TGTGCCAGCCGGACAGGGAATGAAAAACTGTTTTTT CASRTGNEKLFF
TRBJ1-1 TRBV6-2/TRBV6-3 . . TGTGCCAGCAGTTACTCCGAGAGATCTGAAGCTTTCTTT CASSYSERSEAFF
TRBJ2-5 TRBV5-1 . TRBD1 TGCGCCAGCAGCAAGGGGACAGACGAGACCCAGTACTTC CASSKGTDETQYF
TRBJ1-3 TRBV10-3 . . TGTGCCATCAGTGAGGGGCAGGGAAACACCATATATTTT CAISEGQGNTIYF
TRBJ1-1 TRBV5-1 . . TGCGCCAGCAGCTTGTTGTGGCCGGGGGGTACTGAAGCTTTCTTT CASSLLWPGGTEAFF
TRBJ1-1 TRBV7-2 . . TGTGCCAGCAGCTTAGAGGTAGGACTCACTGAAGCTTTCTTT CASSLEVGLTEAFF
TRBJ1-3 TRBV11-3 . . TGTGCCAGCAGCTCAGCAATGGACAGAAACTCTGGAAACACCATATATTTT CASSSAMDRNSGNTIYF
TRBJ2-2 TRBV5-1 . TRBD2 TGCGCCAGCAGTCGGACTAGCGGGGGGCGTAAAACCGGGGAGCTGTTTTTT CASSRTSGGRKTGELFF
TRBJ2-3 TRBV11-3 once . TGTGCCAGCAGCCGGAGCCGGGACTTCGGCGTAACAGATACGCAGTATTTT CASSRSRDFGVTDTQYF
TRBJ1-5 TRBV7-5 . . TGTGCCAGAAGCGCAGCCAATGTCCGGGTTGGAGAGCAGCCCCAGCATTTT CARSAANVRVGEQPQHF
TRBJ2-7 TRBV2 . . TGTGCCAGCAGATACAGGGCCACTAACGAGCAGTACTTC CASRYRATNEQYF
TRBJ1-2 TRBV6-5 . . TGTGCCAGCAGTACGGACCAAAGGGGGGGCTACACCTTC CASSTDQRGGYTF
TRBJ1-6 TRBV6-5 once TRBD1 TGTGCCAGCACCCCAGGGGGCCTCTATAATTCACCCCTCCACTTT CASTPGGLYNSPLHF
TRBJ2-3 TRBV4-3 . . TGCGCCAGCAGCCAAGATGAGGGACTTTATACGCAGTATTTT CASSQDEGLYTQYF
TRBJ2-1 TRBV5-4 . . TGTGCCAGCAGCTTAAATCCGGATAGCAGCGAGCAGTTCTTC CASSLNPDSSEQFF
TRBJ1-5 TRBV6-1 . . TGTGCCAGCAGTGACCCCACAGGGCCTCAGCCCCAGCATTTT CASSDPTGPQPQHF
TRBJ2-7 TRBV7-9 . . TGTGCCAGCAGCCCAGGGGTCACACAGGGCGGGACAGAACGCGAGCAGTACTTC CASSPGVTQGGTEREQYF
TRBJ1-2 TRBV7-2 once TRBD1 TGTGCCAGCAGCTCCGGACAGGGGGCGCGTCTAAGTGGCTACACCTTC CASSSGQGARLSGYTF
TRBJ2-2 TRBV19 few TRBD1 TGTGCCAGTAGTCCCCCGGGACAGTCCGGGGAGCTGTTTTTT CASSPPGQSGELFF
TRBJ2-2 TRBV5-5 . TRBD1 TGTGCCAGCAGCTTGGCGACAGGGGTGACCACCGGGGAGCTGTTTTTT CASSLATGVTTGELFF
TRBJ2-3 TRBV24-1 . . TGTGCCACCAGTGATACCCACAGAACAGATACGCAGTATTTT CATSDTHRTDTQYF
TRBJ1-1 TRBV19 . . TGTGCCAGTAAGGCAACAGAGATGAACACTGAAGCTTTCTTT CASKATEMNTEAFF
TRBJ1-1 TRBV18 . . TGTGCCAGCTCACCACAAACAGCCAACACTGAAGCTTTCTTT CASSPQTANTEAFF
TRBJ2-5 TRBV5-1 . . TGCGCCAGCAGCTTGGACACCGGGGGGCTTGGGACCCAGTACTTC CASSLDTGGLGTQYF
TRBJ1-1 TRBV5-1 . . TGCGCCAGCAGCTTGAACGTACCCACAACGAACACTGAAGCTTTCTTT CASSLNVPTTNTEAFF
TRBJ1-4 TRBV5-1 . . TGCGCCAGCAGCTTGGCGGCAGGCTCTAATGAAAAACTGTTTTTT CASSLAAGSNEKLFF
TRBJ2-2 TRBV19 . . TGTGCCAGTACCTTCGGGCTAGCTGGAAAGGAGCTGTTTTTT CASTFGLAGKELFF
TRBJ1-2 TRBV18 . . TGTGCCAGCTCACCTTCCACAGGCGGAGCGAACTATGGCTACACCTTC CASSPSTGGANYGYTF
TRBJ2-7 TRBV18 . TRBD1 TGTGCCAGCTCACTCGGGACAGGGGCCGAGCAGTACTTC CASSLGTGAEQYF
TRBJ1-2 TRBV7-2 . . TGTGCCAGCAGCTTAGCGCAGAATTATGGCTACACCTTC CASSLAQNYGYTF
TRBJ1-1 TRBV5-1 . . TGCGCCAGCAGTACACAGGGAACGGGCACTGAAGCTTTCTTT CASSTQGTGTEAFF
TRBJ1-3 TRBV6-5 . TRBD1 TGTGCCAGCACCAGGGACAGGGGGAGAAACACCATATATTTT CASTRDRGRNTIYF
TRBJ1-1 TRBV9 . . TGTGCCAGCAGCGTATCCCCGATCCCAGGGTTTAACACTGAAGCTTTCTTT CASSVSPIPGFNTEAFF
TRBJ1-4 TRBV4-3 . . TGCGCCAGCAGCCAAGATAAACTAGGCGACGAAAAACTGTTTTTT CASSQDKLGDEKLFF
TRBJ2-5 TRBV24-1 . . TGTGCCACCAGTGATTTGCTCAGGTCATTAGCGGAGACCCAGTACTTC CATSDLLRSLAETQYF
TRBJ1-2 TRBV4-3 once . TGCGCCAGCAGCCAGTGGGGCAGTCCTAACTATGGCTACACCTTC CASSQWGSPNYGYTF
TRBJ1-2 TRBV19 . TRBD1 TGTGCCAGTAGTCCGGGACAGGGGAACTATGGCTACACCTTC CASSPGQGNYGYTF
TRBJ2-2 TRBV27 . TRBD2 TGTGCCAGCATGAAGGGTTCGAGACTAGCGGCTTTTACCGGGGAGCTGTTTTTT CASMKGSRLAAFTGELFF